This TCR beta chain is drawn from a study of T-cell memory formation after mild COVID-19. General observations from the study: Those CD4+ clones that contracted were mainly in CM and EM (CD8+ ones in EMRA). Clones shrinking from day 15 to 85 showed even CD4/CD8 mixes; later expanders tilted CD4+.

It was 5'RACE with constant-segment primers that produced the TCR alpha and TCR beta cDNA libraries, which carried sample barcodes and UMIs. One entry per CDR3 protein results from TCRdb running MiXCR on the 5' RACE reads. The table shows around 470,000 distinct CDR3 sequences, with approximately 20% occurring only once. Germline V gene lookup returns CDR1 MGHRA and CDR2 YSYEKL. The CDR3 spans 16 residues. V was pared by 3 bases and J by 6 bases, with 20 bases between. Worth noting for this clonotype: Its antigen is undetermined.

The clonotype was recovered from an adult woman who had mild COVID-19 (a few samples of this study predate the infection). Cell type and time point are not known. This chain links TRBV4-1 with TRBJ1-1; D perhaps matches TRBD1 (5 bases). Sequencing input: PBMCs or a T cell subset sorted from them (not recorded which). The CDR3 DNA sequence: TGCGCCAGCAGCCACCCCGGGGGGGTGGAACGGGCTGAAGCTTTCTTT. Its protein is CASSHPGGVERAEAFF.